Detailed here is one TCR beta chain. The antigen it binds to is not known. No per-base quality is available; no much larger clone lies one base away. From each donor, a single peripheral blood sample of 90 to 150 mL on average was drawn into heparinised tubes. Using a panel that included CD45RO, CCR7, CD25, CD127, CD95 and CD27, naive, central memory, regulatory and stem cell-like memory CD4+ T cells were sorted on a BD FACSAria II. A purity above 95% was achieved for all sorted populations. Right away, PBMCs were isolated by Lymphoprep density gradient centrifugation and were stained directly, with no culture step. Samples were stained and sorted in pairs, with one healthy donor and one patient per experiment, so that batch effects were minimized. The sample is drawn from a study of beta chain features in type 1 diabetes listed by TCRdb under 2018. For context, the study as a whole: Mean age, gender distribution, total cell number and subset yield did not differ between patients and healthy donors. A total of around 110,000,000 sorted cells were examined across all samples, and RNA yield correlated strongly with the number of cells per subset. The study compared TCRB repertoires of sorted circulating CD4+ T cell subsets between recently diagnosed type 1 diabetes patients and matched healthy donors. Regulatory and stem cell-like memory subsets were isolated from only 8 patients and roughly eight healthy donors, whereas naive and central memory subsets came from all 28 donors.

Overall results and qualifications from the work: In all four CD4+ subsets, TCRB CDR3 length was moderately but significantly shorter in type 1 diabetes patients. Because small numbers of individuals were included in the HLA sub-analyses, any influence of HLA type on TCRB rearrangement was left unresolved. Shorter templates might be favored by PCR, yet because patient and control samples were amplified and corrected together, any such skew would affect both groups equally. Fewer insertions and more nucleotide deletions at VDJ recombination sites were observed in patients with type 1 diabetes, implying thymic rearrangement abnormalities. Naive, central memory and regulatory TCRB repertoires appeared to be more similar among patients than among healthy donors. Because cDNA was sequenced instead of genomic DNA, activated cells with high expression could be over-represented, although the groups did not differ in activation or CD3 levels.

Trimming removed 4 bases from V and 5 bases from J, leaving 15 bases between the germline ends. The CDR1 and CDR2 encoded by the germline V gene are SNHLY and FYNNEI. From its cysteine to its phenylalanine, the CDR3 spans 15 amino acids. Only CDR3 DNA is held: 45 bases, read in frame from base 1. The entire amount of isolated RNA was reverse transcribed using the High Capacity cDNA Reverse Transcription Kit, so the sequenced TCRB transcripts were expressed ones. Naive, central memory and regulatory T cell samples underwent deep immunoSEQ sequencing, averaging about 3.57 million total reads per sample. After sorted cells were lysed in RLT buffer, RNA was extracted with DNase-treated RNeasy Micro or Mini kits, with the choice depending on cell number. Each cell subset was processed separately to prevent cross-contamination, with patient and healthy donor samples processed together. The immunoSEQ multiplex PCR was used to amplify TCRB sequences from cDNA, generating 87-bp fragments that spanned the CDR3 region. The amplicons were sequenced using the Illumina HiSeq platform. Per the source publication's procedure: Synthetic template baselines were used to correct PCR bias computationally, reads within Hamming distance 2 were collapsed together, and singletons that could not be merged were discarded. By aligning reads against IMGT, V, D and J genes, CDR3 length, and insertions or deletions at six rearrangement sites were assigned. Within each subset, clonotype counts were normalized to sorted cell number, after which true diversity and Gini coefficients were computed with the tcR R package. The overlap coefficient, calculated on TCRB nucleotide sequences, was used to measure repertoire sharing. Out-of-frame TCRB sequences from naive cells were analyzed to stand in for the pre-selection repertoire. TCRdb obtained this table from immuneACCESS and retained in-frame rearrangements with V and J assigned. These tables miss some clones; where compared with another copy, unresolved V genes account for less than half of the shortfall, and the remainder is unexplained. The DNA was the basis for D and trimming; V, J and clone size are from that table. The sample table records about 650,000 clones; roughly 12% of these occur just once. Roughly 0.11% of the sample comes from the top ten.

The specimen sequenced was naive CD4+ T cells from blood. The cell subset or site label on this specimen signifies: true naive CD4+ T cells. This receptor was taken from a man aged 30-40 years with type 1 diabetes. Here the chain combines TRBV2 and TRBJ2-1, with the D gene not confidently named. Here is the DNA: TGTGCCAGCAGTGCCGACATAGCTGGCGACAATGAGCAGTTCTTC. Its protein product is CASSADIAGDNEQFF.